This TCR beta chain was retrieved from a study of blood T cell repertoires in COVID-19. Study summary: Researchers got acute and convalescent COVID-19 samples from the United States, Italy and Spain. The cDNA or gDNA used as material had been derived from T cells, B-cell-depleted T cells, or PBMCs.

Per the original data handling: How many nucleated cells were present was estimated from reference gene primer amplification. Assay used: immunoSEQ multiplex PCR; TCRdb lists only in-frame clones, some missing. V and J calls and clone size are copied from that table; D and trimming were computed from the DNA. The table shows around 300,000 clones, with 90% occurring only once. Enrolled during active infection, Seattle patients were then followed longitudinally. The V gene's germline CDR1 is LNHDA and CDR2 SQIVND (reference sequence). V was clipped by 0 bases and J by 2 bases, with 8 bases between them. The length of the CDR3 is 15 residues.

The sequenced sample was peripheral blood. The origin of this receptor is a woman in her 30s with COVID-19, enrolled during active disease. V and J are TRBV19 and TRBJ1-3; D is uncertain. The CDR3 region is CASSIEARTGNTIYF. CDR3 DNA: TGTGCCAGTAGTATAGAGGCGCGGACTGGAAACACCATATATTTT.